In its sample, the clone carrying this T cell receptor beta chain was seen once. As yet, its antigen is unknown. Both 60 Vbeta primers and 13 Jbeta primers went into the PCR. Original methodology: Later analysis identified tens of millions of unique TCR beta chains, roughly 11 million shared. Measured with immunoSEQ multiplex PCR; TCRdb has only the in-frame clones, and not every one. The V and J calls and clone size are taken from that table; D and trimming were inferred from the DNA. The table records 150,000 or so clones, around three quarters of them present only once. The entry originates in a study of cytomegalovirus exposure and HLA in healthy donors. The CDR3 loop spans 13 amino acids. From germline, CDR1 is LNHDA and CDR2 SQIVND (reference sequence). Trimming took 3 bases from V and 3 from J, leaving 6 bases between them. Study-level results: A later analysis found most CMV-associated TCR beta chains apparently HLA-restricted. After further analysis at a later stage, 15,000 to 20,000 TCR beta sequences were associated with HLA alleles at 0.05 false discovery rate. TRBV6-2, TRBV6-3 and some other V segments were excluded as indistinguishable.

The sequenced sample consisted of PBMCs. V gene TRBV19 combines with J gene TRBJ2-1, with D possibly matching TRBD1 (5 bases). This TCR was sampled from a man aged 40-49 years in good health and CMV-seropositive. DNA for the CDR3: TGTGCCAGTAGTATGGGGCACTACAATGAGCAGTTCTTC. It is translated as CASSMGHYNEQFF.